This T cell receptor (beta chain) was found in a study of T cell clonotyping in hematopoietic cell transplantation. As for the study in general: Recipients' pretransplant samples followed cytoreduction. Study findings and constraints: Pathologically expanded recipient clonotypes increased progressively from day 30 to day 180 as diversity fell.

Only in-frame clones appear in the TCRdb table, and some are missing; sequencing was by immunoSEQ multiplex PCR. The repertoire consists of around 45,000 clones, with roughly 80% occurring once and the leading ten covering 5% to 6.5%. Germline lookup yields CDR1 MNHNS and CDR2 SASEGT. V was clipped by 5 bases and J by 2 bases, with 6 bases between them. The CDR3 sequence is 12 residues long. This sample's time point: recipient sample about 28 days before transplant, after cytoreduction. On this clone itself: Its antigen is still unknown.

The chain employs TRBV6-1 and TRBJ2-5, with D unresolved. This TCR came from a man in his fifties or sixties with myelodysplastic syndrome. Some clones in this sample may be carry-over from other donors' samples. The sequenced sample was peripheral blood mononuclear cells, obtained before stem cell transplant. CDR3 amino acids: CASSRLQETQYF. In DNA, the CDR3 is TGTGCCAGCAGTCGCCTGCAAGAGACCCAGTACTTC.